A selection of T cell receptor beta chains follows, all from one sample in a study of CD8+ T cells in alopecia areata. Only in-frame clones appear in the TCRdb table, and some are missing; sequencing was by immunoSEQ multiplex PCR. The sample contains almost 35,000 clones, approximately 60% of which appear only once. The sample comprised NKG2D-high CD8+ T cells sorted from blood. Receptor source: a human donor with alopecia areata. Both conserved end residues are part of each CDR3. The D gene is left open where the match is weak. Not all rows give a size; the values are once, few, many and, for expanded clones, a class.

V gene: TRBV19
D gene: NA
J gene: TRBJ1-2
clone size: NA
CDR3 protein: CASSWDTYNYGYTF

V gene: TRBV7-8
D gene: TRBD2
J gene: TRBJ2-1
clone size: NA
CDR3 protein: CASSSSGGAYNEQFF

V gene: TRBV29-1
D gene: NA
J gene: TRBJ1-1
clone size: NA
CDR3 protein: CSATAGHRNTEAFF

V gene: TRBV11-2
D gene: NA
J gene: TRBJ1-1
clone size: NA
CDR3 protein: CASSLVENTEAFF

V gene: TRBV11-3
D gene: NA
J gene: TRBJ2-2
clone size: few
CDR3 protein: CASSLWLGAGRSSNTGELFF

V gene: TRBV9
D gene: NA
J gene: TRBJ2-7
clone size: few
CDR3 protein: CASSVTSGEQYF

V gene: TRBV19
D gene: NA
J gene: TRBJ1-2
clone size: few
CDR3 protein: CASSTGQSMAF

V gene: TRBV18
D gene: NA
J gene: TRBJ1-1
clone size: NA
CDR3 protein: CASSPPGRMDTEAFF

V gene: TRBV11-3
D gene: TRBD1
J gene: TRBJ2-7
clone size: NA
CDR3 protein: CASSFGTGVRYEQYF

V gene: TRBV7-3
D gene: TRBD1
J gene: TRBJ2-1
clone size: NA
CDR3 protein: CASSTGTGIFNEQFF

V gene: TRBV7-8
D gene: NA
J gene: TRBJ2-3
clone size: NA
CDR3 protein: CASNTKRRITDTQYF

V gene: TRBV27
D gene: NA
J gene: TRBJ2-2
clone size: NA
CDR3 protein: CASSLGANTGELFF

V gene: TRBV9
D gene: TRBD1
J gene: TRBJ1-2
clone size: NA
CDR3 protein: CASSAAGTGSVHFGYTF

V gene: TRBV13
D gene: TRBD1
J gene: NA
clone size: NA
CDR3 protein: CASSSNRGSYEQYF

V gene: TRBV27
D gene: NA
J gene: TRBJ1-2
clone size: few
CDR3 protein: CASGDPGAANGYTF

V gene: TRBV14
D gene: NA
J gene: TRBJ2-4
clone size: few
CDR3 protein: CASSRTGEYTAKNIQYF

V gene: TRBV5-6
D gene: TRBD2
J gene: TRBJ2-1
clone size: once
CDR3 protein: CASSLGRGGGYNEQFF

V gene: TRBV19
D gene: NA
J gene: TRBJ1-5
clone size: few
CDR3 protein: CASLPSDSNQPQHF

V gene: TRBV5-1
D gene: NA
J gene: TRBJ2-7
clone size: NA
CDR3 protein: CASSDEGVGYEQYF

V gene: TRBV29-1
D gene: TRBD1
J gene: TRBJ1-2
clone size: NA
CDR3 protein: CSVRIVAGGSYGYTF

V gene: TRBV29-1
D gene: TRBD1
J gene: TRBJ2-1
clone size: NA
CDR3 protein: CSVGGQGLYNEQFF

V gene: TRBV11-3
D gene: NA
J gene: TRBJ2-1
clone size: NA
CDR3 protein: CASSSQYNEQFF

V gene: TRBV23-1
D gene: TRBD1
J gene: TRBJ2-2
clone size: NA
CDR3 protein: CASSQSLDRGDGELFF

V gene: TRBV11-2
D gene: NA
J gene: TRBJ2-7
clone size: NA
CDR3 protein: CASSRSQGSYEQYF

V gene: TRBV25-1
D gene: NA
J gene: TRBJ2-7
clone size: NA
CDR3 protein: CASQQGPYEQYF

V gene: TRBV7-2
D gene: NA
J gene: TRBJ2-7
clone size: NA
CDR3 protein: CASSRGGRGLYEQYF

V gene: TRBV27
D gene: NA
J gene: TRBJ1-1
clone size: NA
CDR3 protein: CASSSTGTNTEAFF

V gene: TRBV6-6
D gene: TRBD1
J gene: TRBJ2-7
clone size: NA
CDR3 protein: CASSTWDRGTYEQYF

V gene: TRBV5-6
D gene: NA
J gene: TRBJ1-1
clone size: once
CDR3 protein: CASSLVTTEAFF